This passage covers 8 T cell receptor beta chains from one sample sequenced in a study of shared clonotypes between healthy human individuals (dated by TCRdb to 2020 to 2022). Receptor libraries were prepared by the immunoSEQ multiplex PCR assay. Not all clones reach the TCRdb copy of this immuneACCESS table, which keeps in-frame sequences only. Checked studies attribute under half of the gap to unresolved V genes and leave the rest unexplained. The sample table lists 950,000 to 1,100,000 clones, about 75% of them with a count of one. The biggest ten clones account for approximately 1.5% of the sample. Input material: memory CD4+ T cells sorted from blood. This specimen's cell subset or site label, interpreted: CD45RA-negative fraction. These receptors came from a man younger than 35 in good health.

The sample holds a few counts of this clone. The CDR3 DNA follows: TGCGCCAGCAGCATAGGACAGAGCACAGATACGCAGTATTTT. It translates to CASSIGQSTDTQYF. This chain links TRBV5-1 with TRBJ2-3; D might be TRBD1 (6 bases). The CDR3 runs 14 residues. V lost 4 bases and J 0 bases, leaving 9 bases between the germline ends. Germline lookup yields CDR1 SGHRS and CDR2 YFSETQ. The full variable domain, in which reference TRBV5-1 and TRBJ2-3 provide the parts outside the CDR3, is KAGVTQTPRYLIKTRGQQVTLSCSPISGHRSVSWYQQTPGQGLQFLFEYFSETQRNKGNFPGRFSGRQFSNSRSEMNVSTLELGDSALYLCASSIGQSTDTQYFGPGTRLTVL.

V is TRBV9 and J is TRBJ2-1, with D unclear. The CDR3 extends over 15 amino acids. Germline V gene lookup returns CDR1 SGDLS and CDR2 YYNGEE. V dropped 0 bases and J dropped 2 bases, with 9 bases sitting between them. CDR3 coding DNA: TGTGCCAGCAGCGTAGAGGGCGGAGCCTACAATGAGCAGTTCTTC. Encoded protein: CASSVEGGAYNEQFF.

V is TRBV5-4 and J is TRBJ2-7; weak D call: TRBD1 (5 bases). V was trimmed by 3 bases and J by 1 base, leaving 14 bases between them. There are 15 residues in the CDR3. The germline V gene encodes CDR1 SGHNT and CDR2 YYREEE (reference sequence). This chain's CDR3 is CASSYRAKGSYEQYF. For the CDR3, the DNA is TGTGCCAGCAGCTATCGGGCAAAGGGGTCCTACGAGCAGTACTTC. The variable domain in full, completed from reference TRBV5-4 and TRBJ2-7, reads ETGVTQSPTHLIKTRGQQVTLRCSSQSGHNTVSWYQQALGQGPQFIFQYYREEENGRGNFPPRFSGLQFPNYSSELNVNALELDDSALYLCASSYRAKGSYEQYFGPGTRLTVT.

V and J are TRBV5-1 and TRBJ2-3, with 7 positions matching TRBD2. Germline V CDR1 and CDR2: SGHRS, YFSETQ. This CDR3 is built from 17 residues. Trimming at V came to 4 bases and at J to 2 bases, leaving 13 bases not matched to a gene. Written as DNA, the CDR3 is TGCGCCAGCAGCCCGGGGGTAGCGGGCCTCAACACAGATACGCAGTATTTT. This gives the protein CASSPGVAGLNTDTQYF.

This rearrangement joins TRBV9 to TRBJ2-5; 8 bases map to TRBD1. Germline values: CDR1 SGDLS, CDR2 YYNGEE. The CDR3 is made up of 16 amino acids. Trimming at V came to 2 bases and at J to 4 bases, leaving 10 bases not matched to a gene. DNA of the CDR3: TGTGCCAGCAGCGTTCGTCCCAGGGGGCTTGGAGAGACCCAGTACTTC. Its protein is CASSVRPRGLGETQYF.

The chain links TRBV6-5 to TRBJ2-7; 11 bases map to TRBD1. The ends lost 6 bases at V and 4 bases at J; junction bases unmatched: 8. The CDR3 is made up of 15 amino acids. Germline loops: CDR1 MNHEY, CDR2 SVGAGI. The CDR3 DNA follows: TGTGCCAGCAGAACGGACAGGGGGCCTTCTTACGAGCAGTACTTC. Translated: CASRTDRGPSYEQYF.

A few counts support this clone. The V call is TRBV25-1, the J call TRBJ1-1; a weak D match, TRBD1 (5 bases). Trimming took off 1 base at V and 0 bases at J, with 9 bases between the two ends. Per germline, CDR1 MGHDK and CDR2 SYGVNS. The CDR3 extends over 15 amino acids. This CDR3 reads CASSELDRMNTEAFF. The CDR3, as DNA: TGTGCCAGCAGTGAATTAGACAGAATGAACACTGAAGCTTTCTTT.

The chain recombines TRBV11-2 with TRBJ1-5; D uncertain. V gave up 5 bases and J gave up 4 bases, with 12 bases separating them. Looked up from germline, CDR1 is SGHAT and CDR2 is FQNNGV. This CDR3 is built from 14 residues. The CDR3 spells CASSLQPLNQPQHF. As DNA, the CDR3 is TGTGCCAGCAGCCTACAGCCGTTAAATCAGCCCCAGCATTTT.